A selection of T cell receptor beta chains follows, all from one sample in a study of shared T cell receptors in the human thymus. Data came from immunoSEQ multiplex PCR; TCRdb stores just in-frame clones and leaves some out. The table records 500,000 to 750,000 clones, approximately 88% of them present only once. These sequences were also reported in another study, on human thymus T cells.

Sequenced material: thymocytes. All receptors derive from a boy younger than two with a congenital heart defect. CDR3s include the opening cysteine and the closing phenylalanine or tryptophan. The order of the fields is CDR3 protein, CDR3 DNA, clone size, V gene, J gene, D gene. D genes are given only for firm matches. Not all rows give a size; the values are once, few, many and, for expanded clones, a class.

CASSLESRAREGRDNEQFF	TGTGCCAGCAGTTTAGAGTCTCGCGCACGGGAGGGCCGGGACAATGAGCAGTTCTTC	-	TRBV28	TRBJ2-1	TRBD2
CASRRGTSGRPSYNEQFF	TGTGCCAGCAGGAGAGGGACTAGCGGGAGGCCCTCCTACAATGAGCAGTTCTTC	-	TRBV27	TRBJ2-1	TRBD2
CASSHIWAGAEETQYF	TGTGCCAGCAGTCACATTTGGGCGGGAGCGGAGGAGACCCAGTACTTC	-	TRBV14	TRBJ2-5	TRBD2
CSAENSNEQFF	TGCAGTGCCGAGAATTCCAATGAGCAGTTCTTC	-	TRBV20-1	TRBJ2-1	-
CASSQASPSGRERTGELFF	TGCGCCAGCAGCCAAGCCTCCCCTTCAGGGCGGGAGAGGACCGGGGAGCTGTTTTTT	-	TRBV4-3	TRBJ2-2	TRBD2
CASSLPWAGEETQYF	TGTGCCAGCAGCCTTCCCTGGGCAGGGGAAGAGACCCAGTACTTC	-	TRBV5-4	TRBJ2-5	-
CSVGSGRGPYEQYF	TGCAGCGTTGGGAGCGGGAGGGGCCCCTACGAGCAGTACTTC	-	TRBV29-1	TRBJ2-7	TRBD2
CAWSVGASSYNEQFF	TGTGCCTGGAGTGTAGGGGCTAGCTCCTACAATGAGCAGTTCTTC	-	TRBV30	TRBJ2-1	-
CASSLFPSGTSYEQYF	TGTGCCAGCAGCTTATTCCCTAGCGGGACCTCCTACGAGCAGTACTTC	-	TRBV7-2	TRBJ2-7	TRBD2
CASSFLSNQGPLKQFF	TGTGCCAGCAGCTTTCTCTCTAATCAGGGCCCGTTAAAGCAGTTCTTC	once	TRBV7-8	TRBJ2-1	-
CASSGPPGGAHSYNEQFF	TGTGCCAGCAGTGGGCCTCCTGGGGGGGCCCACTCCTACAATGAGCAGTTCTTC	-	TRBV2	TRBJ2-1	-
CASSPWARESQETQYF	TGCGCCAGCAGCCCCTGGGCCCGGGAGTCCCAAGAGACCCAGTACTTC	-	TRBV4-3	TRBJ2-5	-
CASSRSCGRVYNEQFF	TGCGCCAGCAGTAGATCGTGCGGGAGGGTATACAATGAGCAGTTCTTC	-	TRBV10-1	TRBJ2-1	TRBD2
CASSQETPPTRESTDTQYF	TGCGCCAGCAGCCAAGAGACCCCCCCGACTCGGGAGAGCACAGATACGCAGTATTTT	-	TRBV4-3	TRBJ2-3	-
CASSHDRVQETQYF	TGTGCCAGCAGCCACGACAGGGTACAAGAGACCCAGTACTTC	few	TRBV27	TRBJ2-5	TRBD1
CASSPGLAGPSSYNEQFF	TGCGCCAGCAGCCCGGGACTAGCGGGGCCGAGCTCCTACAATGAGCAGTTCTTC	-	TRBV5-1	TRBJ2-1	TRBD2
CASSAGLAGGPGVSGANVLTF	TGTGCCAGCAGCGCGGGACTAGCGGGAGGGCCTGGAGTGTCTGGGGCCAACGTCCTGACTTTC	-	TRBV9	TRBJ2-6	TRBD2
CASSLAWEGQGGGGTQYF	TGTGCCAGCAGCTTGGCCTGGGAGGGGCAGGGAGGGGGAGGGACCCAGTACTTC	-	TRBV7-2	TRBJ2-5	-
CASSLHPGSEKLFF	TGTGCCAGCAGTTTACACCCCGGGAGCGAAAAACTGTTTTTT	-	TRBV27	TRBJ1-4	-
CSVLSRTNSGNTIYF	TGCAGCGTCCTGAGTCGGACAAACTCTGGAAACACCATATATTTT	-	TRBV29-1	TRBJ1-3	-
CASSPPGPPENEQFF	TGTGCCAGCAGTCCCCCCGGTCCCCCTGAGAATGAGCAGTTCTTC	-	TRBV7-2	TRBJ2-1	-
CASGLRLLSHLLNTGELFF	TGTGCCAGCGGACTCCGTTTGCTGAGTCACCTCCTGAACACCGGGGAGCTGTTTTTT	-	TRBV7-2	TRBJ2-2	-
CASSLARDTQYF	TGTGCCAGCAGCTTAGCGCGGGATACGCAGTATTTT	-	TRBV7-9	TRBJ2-3	-
CAWSVQLAGDECSYNEQFF	TGTGCCTGGAGTGTACAATTGGCGGGAGACGAGTGCTCCTACAATGAGCAGTTCTTC	-	TRBV30	TRBJ2-1	TRBD2
CASSGGGQGYYEQYF	TGTGCCAGCAGTGGGGGGGGACAGGGATACTACGAGCAGTACTTC	-	TRBV2	TRBJ2-7	TRBD1
CASSLPGGSYEQYF	TGTGCCAGCAGTTTACCAGGGGGGTCCTACGAGCAGTACTTC	-	TRBV28	TRBJ2-7	-